This T cell receptor beta chain was profiled in a study of blood T cell repertoires in COVID-19. The wider study: Researchers got acute and convalescent COVID-19 samples from the United States, Italy and Spain. Nucleic acid was either cDNA or gDNA, and it came from T cells, B-cell-depleted T cells, or PBMCs.

Methods used by the authors: Amplification of reference gene primers provided the estimated nucleated cell counts. Clones were sequenced by immunoSEQ multiplex PCR, and TCRdb holds only the in-frame ones, with some missing. That table gives V, J and clone size, and the DNA gave D and trimming. The repertoire includes 150,000 to 200,000 clones, over 75% of them detected once, and about 2.7% sits in the top ten. This CDR3 has 15 amino acids. Trimming removed 4 bases from V and 5 bases from J; junction bases left unmatched: 11. Per the germline V gene, CDR1 is SGHKS and CDR2 is YYEKEE (reference sequence).

The chain has TRBV5-5 and TRBJ1-1, with TRBD1 matching 7 bases. This clonotype was obtained from a man aged 40-49 years with active or convalescent COVID-19. Input material: peripheral blood. CDR3 sequence: CASSIRQGRVTEAFF. For the CDR3, the DNA is TGTGCCAGCAGCATTCGACAGGGAAGGGTTACTGAAGCTTTCTTT.